The present entry profiles one T cell receptor beta chain with its context. This clone was seen more than once but under ten times. It has no known antigen specificity. Nothing much larger sits one base from this clone, and base qualities are not available. Participants in the prospective study were enrolled through a virtual design, were aged about 18 to 90 years, and lived in about 25 United States geographic areas. In the prospective study, participants were assigned to cohorts based on the clinical history participants reported in a screening survey and a study questionnaire. Exposed participants were defined as having been in contact with someone with a PCR-confirmed or clinician-diagnosed COVID-19 case within 2 weeks of study entry. Mobile phlebotomists in the prospective study collected whole blood, serum and a nasopharyngeal or oropharyngeal swab from every participant. Over a roughly 2-month period, participants in the prospective study had the option of providing additional blood draws and questionnaires. Before DNA extraction, prospective study blood samples were shipped either frozen or at room temperature.

The data stem from a study of blood T cell repertoires in COVID-19 (TCRdb year 2020). Turning to the overall study: Samples covering the acute and convalescent phases of COVID-19 were provided by collaborators in the United States, Italy and Spain. The material from the prospective study consisted of cDNA or gDNA derived from T cells, B-cell-depleted T cells, or PBMCs. Deeply sampled blood TCRbeta repertoires from subjects exposed to, actively infected with, or recovered from COVID-19 were included in the dataset. A freely available public database, intended as a resource for researchers studying the immune response to SARS-CoV-2, is where the repertoires were released. Samples were obtained from the ongoing ImmuneRACE study (first 160 participants) and from some 1,300 subjects provided by 6 global collaborators. The sample metadata nearly always contained a de-identified subject ID, COVID-19 status, age in years and sex. Where available, HLA class I and class II types were obtained from metadata supplied by the sample provider rather than from assay-based typing.

TCRbeta CDR3 regions were amplified from genomic DNA using the immunoSEQ Assay, a bias-controlled multiplex PCR. Regarding the original processing steps: The number of nucleated cells in each sample was estimated by amplification of reference gene primers within the assay. To quantify the absolute abundance of each unique TCRbeta CDR3 rearrangement, sequence reads were collapsed and filtered. Productive Simpson clonality was computed per sample as the square root of Simpson's diversity index over productive rearrangements. Here the immuneACCESS table is served through TCRdb, limited to in-frame sequences with V and J called. Missing clones are a known gap in these copies; in checked studies unresolved V genes cover under half, and the rest lacks a known reason. V and J calls and clone size come straight from that table; D and trimming were deduced from the DNA. This sample comprises roughly 230,000 clones, approximately 84% of them detected only once. Of the sample, approximately 6.6% is held by the ten largest clones.

Here is what the overall study found, with its caveats: How much clinical and demographic metadata was included differed by source and by participant, and the metadata was provided uncurated.

Counted from cysteine to phenylalanine, this CDR3 has 14 amino acids. The CDR3 DNA has 42 bases and is translated from base 1. V was cut back by 4 bases and J by 1 base, leaving a gap of 10 bases between them. Sequences SGHDN (CDR1) and FVKESK (CDR2) are obtained from the germline V gene. Sequenced sample: PBMCs or T cells enriched from blood (not recorded which). This TCR derives from a woman in her fifties or sixties who had been exposed to COVID-19. Recombination connected TRBV14 to TRBJ1-2, with the D gene uncertain. The CDR3 corresponds to CASSLAGLNYGYTF. The bases read TGTGCCAGCAGCCTGGCAGGCCTTAACTATGGCTACACCTTC. With the rest looked up from the reference TRBV14 and TRBJ1-2 genes rather than sequenced, the full variable domain is EAGVTQFPSHSVIEKGQTVTLRCDPISGHDNLYWYRRVMGKEIKFLLHFVKESKQDESGMPNNRFLAERTGGTYSTLKVQPAELEDSGVYFCASSLAGLNYGYTFGSGTRLTVV.